A single sample gave rise to the 16 T cell receptor beta chains below, sequenced in a study of blood T cells in healthy people across ages. Primed by a sample-barcoded 5' primer and a J-beta primer mix, a second PCR proceeded for about 7 to 11 cycles. TCRdb ran MiXCR on the 5' RACE reads and lists one entry per CDR3 protein. The sample yields 720,000 or so distinct CDR3 sequences, around 43% seen once. Sequencing used blood. The receptor set was obtained from an elderly man in good health.

The sample holds many counts of this clonotype. V and J are TRBV6-1 and TRBJ1-1; D call uncertain. The CDR3 runs 14 residues. The germline V and J ends were trimmed by 2 bases and 6 bases, with 13 bases remaining between them. CDR1 and CDR2 from the germline V gene are MNHNS and SASEGT. CDR3 DNA sequence: TGTGCCAGCAGTGAATTACACCAGGACGCTGAAGCTTTCTTT. Translating gives CASSELHQDAEAFF.

The chain employs TRBV6-1 and TRBJ2-3; the D is unclear. The CDR3 is 12 residues long. Trimming stripped 4 bases from V and 4 bases from J, with 6 bases between. From germline, CDR1 is MNHNS and CDR2 SASEGT. In DNA, the CDR3 is TGTGCCAGCAGTGTTCAGCCAGATACGCAGTATTTT. Protein sequence: CASSVQPDTQYF.

The chain links TRBV6-5 to TRBJ1-1; D gene uncertain. This CDR3 has 12 amino acids. Germline V gene lookup returns CDR1 MNHEY and CDR2 SVGAGI. Trimming pared 7 bases from V and 3 bases from J, leaving 9 bases between. The CDR3 nucleotides are TGTGCCAGCAACGGACTCTACACTGAAGCTTTCTTT. This sequence encodes CASNGLYTEAFF.

The rearrangement uses TRBV7-6 and TRBJ1-4; D unclear. The V gene lost 0 bases and the J gene lost 4 bases, with 6 bases spanning the gap. Germline V gene lookup returns CDR1 SGHVS and CDR2 FNYEAQ. CDR3 length equals 14 residues. For the CDR3, the DNA is TGTGCCAGCAGCTTAGCGACGGGTAATGAAAAACTGTTTTTT. Residues: CASSLATGNEKLFF.

The J gene is TRBJ2-4, the V gene TRBV27; D is unclear. Deletions cut 6 bases from V and 4 bases from J, with 10 bases between. Germline V gives CDR1 MNHEY, CDR2 SMNVEV (reference sequence). This CDR3 has 13 amino acids. CDR3 residues: CASSLTEKNIQYF. The CDR3 DNA reads TGTGCCAGCAGCCTTACAGAGAAAAACATTCAGTACTTC.

The chain uses TRBV5-1 and TRBJ2-7; D may be TRBD2 (6 bases). Trimming took off 4 bases at V and 4 bases at J, with 18 bases between the two ends. The CDR3 is 15 residues long. CDR1 is SGHRS and CDR2 is YFSETQ in the germline V gene. For the CDR3, the DNA is TGCGCCAGCAGCCCCCTGGCGACTAGGGTATACGAGCAGTACTTC. Its translation: CASSPLATRVYEQYF.

The chain carries TRBV7-2 and TRBJ2-2; 7 nucleotides agree with TRBD1. The CDR3 is made up of 13 amino acids. After removal of 5 bases from V and 8 bases from J, the junction contained 5 bases not matched to a gene. Looked up from germline, CDR1 is SGHTA and CDR2 is FQGNSA. The CDR3 DNA reads as TGTGCCAGCAGCCGGGGACAGTTAGGGGAGCTGTTTTTT. It specifies CASSRGQLGELFF.

This clonotype was observed a few times. The chain couples TRBV9 to TRBJ2-7; TRBD2 matches at 8 bases. The DNA end is a closer match to TRBJ2-5, so the J assignment may be wrong. Germline lookup yields CDR1 SGDLS and CDR2 YYNGEE. The CDR3 consists of 16 residues. The DNA for the CDR3 is TGTGCCAGCAGCGTAGCGCGGGGGGCGTTAATGGAGACCCAGTACTTC. Translation: CASSVARGALMETQYF.

The chain carries TRBV6-5 and TRBJ2-7; D remains unclear. The germline V gene has CDR1 MNHEY and CDR2 SVGAGI. The CDR3 runs 16 residues. The V gene lost 2 bases and the J gene lost 0 bases, with 14 bases spanning the gap. CDR3: CASSYTVQAFSYEQYF. For the CDR3, the DNA is TGTGCCAGCAGTTACACTGTTCAGGCCTTCTCCTACGAGCAGTACTTC.

The chain links TRBV6-1 to TRBJ1-2; 8 bases match TRBD1. The germline CDR1 and CDR2 sequences are MNHNS and SASEGT. The CDR3 covers 15 residues. Unmatched junction bases numbered 4, after V lost 0 bases and J lost 4 bases. The CDR3 DNA follows: TGTGCCAGCAGTGAAGCTGACAGGGGTCCCTATGGCTACACCTTC. This translates into CASSEADRGPYGYTF.

V is TRBV7-2 and J is TRBJ1-1, with a tentative D call TRBD1 (6 bases). Germline CDR1 reads SGHTA; CDR2 reads FQGNSA. The CDR3 contains 15 residues. V dropped 6 bases and J dropped 1 base, with 15 bases sitting between them. CDR3 DNA sequence: TGTGCCAGCAGGCCCGGGGACACCGGGAACACTGAAGCTTTCTTT. Its protein product is CASRPGDTGNTEAFF. Based on the CDR3 plus reference TRBV7-2 and TRBJ1-1, the full variable domain is GAGVSQSPSNKVTEKGKDVELRCDPISGHTALYWYRQSLGQGLEFLIYFQGNSAPDKSGLPSDRFSAERTGGSVSTLTIQRTQQEDSAVYLCASRPGDTGNTEAFFGQGTRLTVV.

In regard to this clonotype: With a much larger clone just one base away, this may be a read error. The rearrangement links TRBV4-3 to TRBJ2-1, with 8 bases matching TRBD2. Germline assignment: CDR1 LGHNA and CDR2 YSLEER. This CDR3 region has 15 residues. J gave up 2 bases and V 1 base, and 1 base lay outside the gene matches. CDR3 in amino acids: CASSQVGGAYNEQFF. Here the CDR3 DNA reads TGCGCCAGCAGCCAAGTCGGGGGGGCCTACAATGAGCAGTTCTTC.

This clonotype was detected ten times or more. The chain uses TRBV10-3 and TRBJ1-2, with 7 bases identical to TRBD1. The germline gives CDR1 ENHRY, CDR2 SYGVKD. The CDR3 is made up of 15 amino acids. Trimming removed 6 bases from V and 4 bases from J; junction bases left unmatched: 11. In nucleotides, the CDR3 is TGTGCCATCAGACCAGGGGGGGCGCCGGTCTATGGCTACACCTTC. This gives the protein CAIRPGGAPVYGYTF.

This clonotype was seen more than once but under ten times. The junction departs from the called germline gene at one end, perhaps through a read error. Here the CDR3 DNA reads TGTGCCGGCTCACCGGACGGGCGTCTTATGCACGAGCAGTACTTC. It is translated as CAGSPDGRLMHEQYF. The V gene is TRBV18, the J gene TRBJ2-5; no reliable D call. TRBJ2-7 explains the end of the DNA better; the J call may be wrong. The germline V gene has CDR1 KGHSH and CDR2 LQKENI. The CDR3 spans 15 residues.

The chain is built from TRBV6-1 and TRBJ2-5; tentative D call: TRBD1 (6 bases). Germline V gives CDR1 MNHNS, CDR2 SASEGT. With 1 base removed from V and 13 bases from J, the gap between germline ends came to 16 bases. This CDR3 region has 13 residues. Here the CDR3 reads CASSEVDGQFRYF. The DNA of the CDR3 is TGTGCCAGCAGTGAAGTTGACGGACAGTTTCGGTACTTC.

V gene TRBV7-2 combines with J gene TRBJ2-1; 7 nucleotides agree with TRBD1. The V gene's germline CDR1 is SGHTA and CDR2 FQGNSA. The ends lost 1 base at V and 8 bases at J; junction bases unmatched: 8. The CDR3 consists of 15 residues. The DNA for the CDR3 is TGTGCCAGCAGCTTAGAGGGACAGACCTCCTATGAGCAGTTCTTC. This sequence encodes CASSLEGQTSYEQFF.